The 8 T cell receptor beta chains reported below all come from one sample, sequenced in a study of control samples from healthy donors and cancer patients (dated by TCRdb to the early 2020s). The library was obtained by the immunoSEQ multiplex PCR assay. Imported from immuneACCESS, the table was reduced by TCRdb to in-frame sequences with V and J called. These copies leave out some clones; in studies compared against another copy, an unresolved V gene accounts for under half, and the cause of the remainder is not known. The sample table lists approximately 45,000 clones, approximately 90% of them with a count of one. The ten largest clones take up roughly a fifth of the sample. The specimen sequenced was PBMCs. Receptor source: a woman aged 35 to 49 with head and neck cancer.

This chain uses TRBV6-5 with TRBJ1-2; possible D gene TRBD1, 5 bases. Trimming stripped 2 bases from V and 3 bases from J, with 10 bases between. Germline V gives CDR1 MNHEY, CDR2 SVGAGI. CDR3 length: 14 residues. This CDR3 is CASSYRLRDYGYTF. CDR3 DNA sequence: TGTGCCAGCAGTTACCGACTCAGGGACTATGGCTACACCTTC.

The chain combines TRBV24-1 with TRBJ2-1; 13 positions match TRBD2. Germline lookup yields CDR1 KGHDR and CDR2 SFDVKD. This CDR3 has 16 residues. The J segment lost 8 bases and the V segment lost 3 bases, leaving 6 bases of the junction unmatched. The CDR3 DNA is TGTGCCACCAGTGATCATACTAGCGGGAGGGCCGATGAGCAGTTCTTC. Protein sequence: CATSDHTSGRADEQFF.

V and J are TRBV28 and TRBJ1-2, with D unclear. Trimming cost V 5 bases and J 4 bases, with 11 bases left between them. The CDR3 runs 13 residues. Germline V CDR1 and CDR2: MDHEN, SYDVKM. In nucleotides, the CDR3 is TGTGCCAGCAGTAGCGTAGTGGCCTATGGCTACACCTTC. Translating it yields CASSSVVAYGYTF.

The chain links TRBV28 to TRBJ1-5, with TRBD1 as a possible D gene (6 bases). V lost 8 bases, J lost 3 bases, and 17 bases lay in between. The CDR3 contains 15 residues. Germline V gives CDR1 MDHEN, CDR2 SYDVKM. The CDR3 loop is CASRGGQAVNQPQHF. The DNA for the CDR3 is TGTGCCAGCCGAGGGGGGCAGGCGGTCAATCAGCCCCAGCATTTT.

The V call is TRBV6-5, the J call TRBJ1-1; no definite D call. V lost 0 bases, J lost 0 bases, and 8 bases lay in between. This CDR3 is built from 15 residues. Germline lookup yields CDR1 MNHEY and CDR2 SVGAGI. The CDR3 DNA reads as TGTGCCAGCAGTTACTCGAAAGCCCTGAACACTGAAGCTTTCTTT. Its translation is CASSYSKALNTEAFF.

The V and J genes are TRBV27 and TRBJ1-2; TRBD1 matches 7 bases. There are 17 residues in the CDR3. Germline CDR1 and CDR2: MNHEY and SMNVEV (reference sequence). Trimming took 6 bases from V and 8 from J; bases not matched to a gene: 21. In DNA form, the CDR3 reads TGTGCCAGCAGCCGAAATAGGGAGGTCAGGGGGGCGAGGGGCTACACCTTC. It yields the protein CASSRNREVRGARGYTF.

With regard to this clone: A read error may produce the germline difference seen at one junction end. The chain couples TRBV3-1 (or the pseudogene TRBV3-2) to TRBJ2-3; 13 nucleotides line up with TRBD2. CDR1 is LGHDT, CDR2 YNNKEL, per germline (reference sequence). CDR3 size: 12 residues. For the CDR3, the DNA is TGTGCCAGCAGCCCGACTAGCGGGAGGCCTCTTTTT. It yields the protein CASSPTSGRPLF.

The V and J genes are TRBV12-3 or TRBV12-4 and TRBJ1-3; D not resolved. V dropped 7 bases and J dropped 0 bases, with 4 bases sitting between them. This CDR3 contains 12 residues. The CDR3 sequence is CASNLSGNTIYF. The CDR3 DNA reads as TGTGCCAGCAACCTCTCTGGAAACACCATATATTTT.